The 32 T cell receptor beta chains below all came from one sample that was sequenced in a study of metastatic and nonmetastatic thyroid tumors. TCRdb recomputed clones from the PCR reads via MiXCR. This repertoire shows 24,000 or so clones, 20% to 25% found once; its top ten account for more than 9%. Nobody among the patients had been given any treatment before thyroid surgery. Source material: tumor tissue. These receptor sequences come from a female donor with papillary thyroid cancer or a benign thyroid nodule (not recorded which). Some clones in this sample may be carry-over from other donors' samples.

The gene calls are TRBV10-2 and TRBJ2-1, with 15 bases lining up with TRBD2. The length of the CDR3 is 14 residues. The V gene's germline CDR1 is WSHSY and CDR2 SAAADI. V trimming: 7 bases; J trimming: 7 bases; junction bases outside the gene matches: 2. The CDR3 sequence: CASTGTSGRNEQFF. CDR3 DNA: TGCGCCAGCACCGGGACTAGCGGGAGGAATGAGCAGTTCTTC.

The chain has TRBV20-1 and TRBJ2-5, with D unclear. Between the trimmed V and J ends, which lost 5 bases and 2 bases, there was a span of 3 bases. This CDR3 is built from 10 residues. The germline CDR1 and CDR2 sequences are DFQATT and SNEGSKA (reference sequence). The CDR3 reads CSAFQETQYF. The CDR3 DNA is TGCAGTGCTTTTCAAGAGACCCAGTACTTC.

This clone was found a few times. The rearrangement uses TRBV5-1 and TRBJ2-1; D gene uncertain. The CDR3 sequence is 17 residues long. V dropped 0 bases and J dropped 0 bases, with 13 bases sitting between them. Germline CDR1 SGHRS, CDR2 YFSETQ. The CDR3 DNA reads as TGCGCCAGCAGCTTGGCGGTCCCGTCCACCTCCTACAATGAGCAGTTCTTC. Its protein is CASSLAVPSTSYNEQFF.

The chain couples TRBV4-2 to TRBJ2-6; D possibly matches TRBD1 or TRBD2 (5 bases each). CDR1 is LGHNA, CDR2 YNFKEQ, per germline. The CDR3 is 17 amino acids. V dropped 6 bases and J dropped 0 bases, with 15 bases sitting between them. CDR3 nucleotide sequence: TGTGCCAGCAGTCCGGGACCGCCAACCTCTGGGGCCAACGTCCTGACTTTC. It yields the protein CASSPGPPTSGANVLTF.

At least ten counts were recorded for this clone. The chain employs TRBV27 and TRBJ2-5, with D possibly being TRBD2 (6 bases). The germline V gene encodes CDR1 MNHEY and CDR2 SMNVEV (reference sequence). The CDR3 is made up of 15 amino acids. Trimming pared 4 bases from V and 4 bases from J, leaving 16 bases between. CDR3 loop: CASSSSSLARETQYF. DNA of the CDR3: TGTGCCAGCAGTTCCTCCTCTCTAGCGAGAGAGACCCAGTACTTC.

This clone was observed a few times. The chain uses TRBV6-1 and TRBJ2-7, with D possibly being TRBD1 (5 bases). The V end was cut by 6 bases, the J end by 4 bases, with 19 bases between. The CDR3 is 15 residues long. Looked up from germline, CDR1 is MNHNS and CDR2 is SASEGT. The DNA of the CDR3 is TGTGCCAGCAGCGACGTAGGGGCAGGGCCTTACGAGCAGTACTTC. Translated: CASSDVGAGPYEQYF.

A few counts support this clone. The V gene is TRBV6-1, the J gene TRBJ1-5; the D is unclear. Germline V lookup: CDR1 MNHNS, CDR2 SASEGT. Trimming removed 1 base at V and 2 bases at J, with 3 bases between. The CDR3 has 13 amino acids. As DNA, the CDR3 is TGTGCCAGCAGTGAAGTGGGCAATCAGCCCCAGCATTTT. This encodes CASSEVGNQPQHF.

This clone was counted only a few times. This CDR3 is missing its conserved last phenylalanine or tryptophan, likely due to a read error. This chain joins TRBV12-3 or TRBV12-4 and TRBJ2-7, with 11 nucleotides matching TRBD2. With V trimmed by 5 bases and J by 4 bases, 13 bases remained unmatched. CDR3 length: 17 residues. CDR3 DNA: TGTGCCAGCAGTCCGTGGGATAGGACTAGCGGGTTTTACGAGCAGTACTCC. Amino acid sequence: CASSPWDRTSGFYEQYS.

The chain has TRBV27 and TRBJ2-7; perhaps TRBD1 as D (5 bases). Germline V gene sequence: CDR1 MNHEY, CDR2 SMNVEV (reference sequence). The V gene lost 6 bases and the J gene lost 4 bases, with 16 bases spanning the gap. The CDR3 is 14 residues long. The DNA for the CDR3 is TGTGCCAGCAGGTTGACAGTGAACAGTTACGAGCAGTACTTC. This gives the protein CASRLTVNSYEQYF.

This CDR3 is CASSPPGQRNTGELFF. The CDR3 coding sequence is TGCGCCAGCAGCCCCCCGGGACAGAGAAACACCGGGGAGCTGTTTTTT. V gene TRBV4-1 combines with J gene TRBJ2-2; 7 positions agree with TRBD1. Per the germline V gene, CDR1 is MGHRA and CDR2 is YSYEKL. This CDR3 region has 16 residues. Trimming cost V 4 bases and J 2 bases; bases outside gene matches: 7.

This clone was seen repeatedly, ten times or more. The genes are TRBV7-9 and TRBJ2-3; possible D gene TRBD2, 5 bases. The CDR3 is 14 residues long. Germline V CDR1 and CDR2: SEHNR, FQNEAQ (reference sequence). V was trimmed by 1 base and J by 10 bases, leaving 15 bases between them. The CDR3 region is CASSLERVESAQYF. Here the CDR3 DNA reads TGTGCCAGCAGCTTAGAGAGGGTAGAGAGTGCGCAGTATTTT.

The rearrangement joins TRBV9 to TRBJ2-3, with a possible D match to TRBD2 (6 bases). Germline lookup yields CDR1 SGDLS and CDR2 YYNGEE. This CDR3 spans 17 amino acids. V was shortened by 2 bases and J by 2 bases, with 18 bases between the two germline ends. This chain's CDR3 is CASSVPNPLATTDTQYF. DNA of the CDR3: TGTGCCAGCAGCGTCCCGAACCCACTAGCAACCACAGATACGCAGTATTTT.

This clone appeared many times. V is TRBV19 and J is TRBJ2-7; D gene unclear. The CDR3 covers 13 residues. Germline V gene sequence: CDR1 LNHDA, CDR2 SQIVND (reference sequence). Trimming shortened V by 0 bases and J by 4 bases, and 7 bases separated the two germline ends. CDR3 loop: CASSIDPDYEQYF. The CDR3 DNA sequence: TGTGCCAGTAGTATAGATCCCGATTACGAGCAGTACTTC.

This clone has ten or more counts. The chain uses TRBV9 and TRBJ2-3; the match to TRBD1 covers 11 bases. This CDR3 is 15 amino acids long. With 4 bases clipped from V and 6 bases from J, the junction kept 7 bases outside the gene matches. Per the germline V gene, CDR1 is SGDLS and CDR2 is YYNGEE. CDR3 sequence (DNA): TGTGCCAGCAGCATAGGGACAGGGGGAATGGATACGCAGTATTTT. This gives the protein CASSIGTGGMDTQYF.

This clone was detected only a few times. The chain combines TRBV10-3 with TRBJ2-2; D gene uncertain. Germline CDR1 and CDR2: ENHRY and SYGVKD. Deletions cut 10 bases from V and 3 bases from J, with 15 bases between. The CDR3 is 14 residues long. CDR3 protein: CANADSTYTGELFF. The CDR3 nucleotides read TGTGCCAACGCAGACTCTACCTACACCGGGGAGCTGTTTTTT.

This clone has a handful of counts. This chain links TRBV11-2 with TRBJ1-2; tentative D call: TRBD1 (5 bases). Germline CDR1 SGHAT, CDR2 FQNNGV. This CDR3 spans 14 amino acids. V shed 5 bases and J shed 2 bases, with 12 bases lying between them. The CDR3 protein is CASSPGTANYGYTF. The CDR3 bases are TGTGCCAGCAGCCCAGGGACGGCGAACTATGGCTACACCTTC.

This clone ranks as medium-sized. CDR3 region: CASSLTSLYPDSRTDTQYF. The CDR3 DNA reads TGTGCCAGCAGCTTAACCTCACTTTATCCCGACTCCCGCACAGATACGCAGTATTTT. The chain links TRBV7-3 to TRBJ2-3, with no clear D. This CDR3 comprises 19 residues. CDR1 and CDR2 (germline): SGHTA, FQGTGA. V gave up 0 bases and J gave up 1 base, with 20 bases separating them.

This clone was detected ten times or more. At one end the junction does not follow the germline gene, possibly because of a read error. The same CDR3 arises from other DNA sequences in this sample as well. This rearrangement joins TRBV30 to TRBJ1-4, with a possible D match to TRBD1 (5 bases). CDR3 length: 15 residues. Per germline, CDR1 GTSNPN and CDR2 SVGIG (reference sequence). CDR3 loop: CAWRTSPGPGEKLFF. The CDR3, as DNA: TGTGCCTGGAGAACCTCTCCGGGACCTGGGGAAAAACTATTTTTT.

This clone was seen more than once but under ten times. V gene TRBV19 combines with J gene TRBJ2-7, with D possibly TRBD2 on 5 matching bases. CDR3 length: 14 residues. Looked up from germline, CDR1 is LNHDA and CDR2 is SQIVND (reference sequence). The V gene lost 7 bases and the J gene lost 7 bases, with 20 bases spanning the gap. CDR3 sequence: CASTPVLGGGEQYF. The CDR3 DNA is TGTGCCAGTACCCCCGTGTTGGGTGGAGGAGAGCAGTACTTC.

The rearrangement links TRBV5-1 to TRBJ2-3; D unclear. Germline CDR1 is SGHRS and CDR2 is YFSETQ. The V gene lost 5 bases and the J gene lost 0 bases, with 13 bases spanning the gap. This CDR3 is 15 amino acids long. The DNA for the CDR3 is TGCGCCAGCAGAATCGACACGACTAGCACAGATACGCAGTATTTT. Its protein product is CASRIDTTSTDTQYF.

The CDR3 sequence: CASSLSRDLYGYTF. In nucleotides, the CDR3 is TGTGCCAGCTCACTGAGCAGGGACCTCTATGGCTACACCTTC. This chain joins TRBV18 and TRBJ1-2, with D perhaps matching TRBD1 (5 bases). The V end was cut by 4 bases, the J end by 4 bases, with 13 bases between. CDR1 KGHSH and CDR2 LQKENI come from the germline V gene. The CDR3 has 14 amino acids.

This clone was observed at least ten times. The CDR3 DNA reads TGTGCCAGCTCACTGGGACAGGGGAGAGGCTACACCTTC. Protein sequence: CASSLGQGRGYTF. This chain uses TRBV18 with TRBJ1-2, with 10 bases that match TRBD1. Germline CDR1 reads KGHSH; CDR2 reads LQKENI. The CDR3 is 13 residues long. J lost 8 bases, V lost 4 bases, and 4 bases had no gene match.

As concerns this clone: One base away lies a much larger clone, so this may be a sequencing read error. This chain joins TRBV20-1 and TRBJ2-7; 7 positions agree with TRBD2. The J call may be faulty, since TRBJ2-1 better matches the DNA end. This CDR3 region has 16 residues. Germline V gene lookup returns CDR1 DFQATT and CDR2 SNEGSKA (reference sequence). The CDR3 DNA is TGCAGTGCTAGAGATATAAAGCTGAGATGGCGGGAGCCCCAGTTCTTC. Translation: CSARDIKLRWREPQFF.

The chain carries TRBV20-1 and TRBJ2-7; 12 nucleotides agree with TRBD2. The CDR3 contains 14 residues. Germline V gene data show CDR1 as DFQATT and CDR2 as SNEGSKA (reference sequence). Unmatched junction bases numbered 5, after V lost 4 bases and J lost 4 bases. CDR3 DNA sequence: TGCAGTGCTAACGTTGGACTAGCGGGATACGAGCAGTACTTC. Encoded protein: CSANVGLAGYEQYF.

This clone was found a few times. The rearrangement uses TRBV15 and TRBJ2-7; D not certain. V lost 1 base, J lost 7 bases, and 11 bases lay in between. The CDR3 covers 13 residues. Germline lookup yields CDR1 LNHNV and CDR2 YYDKDF (reference sequence). The CDR3 reads CATSRGRQEEQYF. CDR3 DNA: TGTGCCACCAGCAGAGGGCGGCAGGAAGAGCAGTACTTC. The full variable domain, rest sourced from reference TRBV15 and TRBJ2-7, is DAMVIQNPRYQVTQFGKPVTLSCSQTLNHNVMYWYQQKSSQAPKLLFHYYDKDFNNEADTPDNFQSRRPNTSFCFLDIRSPGLGDTAMYLCATSRGRQEEQYFGPGTRLTVT.

This clone was seen at least ten times. The rearrangement joins TRBV6-1 to TRBJ1-1, with 7 bases matching TRBD1. The V and J ends lost 6 bases and 0 bases, in that order; junction bases with no gene match: 7. Germline CDR1 is MNHNS and CDR2 is SASEGT. CDR3 size: 15 residues. The CDR3 sequence is CASRRRQGMNTEAFF. CDR3 DNA: TGTGCCAGCAGACGACGACAGGGTATGAACACTGAAGCTTTCTTT.

This clone was detected only a few times. J is TRBJ2-7 and V is TRBV20-1; no reliable D call. Trimming pared 5 bases from V and 2 bases from J, leaving 7 bases between. The CDR3 length is 11 residues. CDR1 DFQATT and CDR2 SNEGSKA come from the germline V gene (reference sequence). Here the CDR3 DNA reads TGCAGTGCTGGCCAGGCCTACGAGCAGTACTTC. This sequence encodes CSAGQAYEQYF.

This clone turned up a few times. CDR3 sequence reads: CASSLVGSGMKMGTGELFF. CDR3 nucleotide sequence: TGTGCCAGCAGCTTAGTCGGTAGCGGGATGAAGATGGGCACCGGGGAGCTGTTTTTT. This chain uses TRBV11-1 with TRBJ2-2, with 8 bases aligning to TRBD2. The CDR3 is 19 amino acids. V shed 1 base, J shed 4 bases, and the junction held 14 bases outside the gene matches. The germline gives CDR1 SGHAT, CDR2 FQDESV (reference sequence). The complete variable domain, with remaining parts taken from reference TRBV11-1 and TRBJ2-2, reads EAEVAQSPRYKITEKSQAVAFWCDPISGHATLYWYRQILGQGPELLVQFQDESVVDDSQLPKDRFSAERLKGVDSTLKIQPAELGDSAMYLCASSLVGSGMKMGTGELFFGEGSRLTVL.

Remarks on this clone: A much larger clone differs by one base, so this may be a read error. Other DNA sequences in the sample encode the same CDR3. The gene calls are TRBV7-7 and TRBJ2-5; 12 positions agree with TRBD2. The CDR3 extends over 16 amino acids. Germline V lookup: CDR1 SSHAT, CDR2 FNYEAQ (reference sequence). This chain's CDR3 is CASSPTSGRLQKTQYF. CDR3 DNA: TGTGCTAGCAGCCCAACTAGCGGGAGGCTTCAAAAGACCCAGTACTTC.

Only a few counts were recorded for this clone. The chain employs TRBV28 and TRBJ2-7; 11 nucleotides agree with TRBD1. CDR1 is MDHEN, CDR2 SYDVKM, per germline. V was clipped by 8 bases and J by 3 bases; unmatched bases: 6. The CDR3 totals 14 residues. DNA for the CDR3: TGTGCCAGCCAACCTGGGACAGGGGGCTACGAGCAGTACTTC. Translating it yields CASQPGTGGYEQYF.

This clone was found many times. A much more abundant neighbour one base away suggests this may be a read error. The same CDR3 also results from other DNA sequences found in this sample. The chain couples TRBV24-1 to TRBJ1-2; D possibly corresponds to TRBD1 (6 bases). The germline CDR1 and CDR2 sequences are KGHDR and SFDVKD. This CDR3 has 14 amino acids. V gave up 12 bases and J gave up 7 bases, with 23 bases separating them. CDR3: CAAQGTRDGGGYTF. The CDR3 DNA sequence: TGTGCCGCCCAGGGGACAAGGGACGGCGGTGGCTACACCTTC.

This clone was recorded many times. This chain joins TRBV4-3 and TRBJ2-7, with no clear D. This CDR3 is 14 amino acids long. V lost 0 bases, J lost 4 bases, and 10 bases lay in between. Germline V gene lookup returns CDR1 LGHNA and CDR2 YSLEER. CDR3 sequence (DNA): TGCGCCAGCAGCCAAGAGGTGGTCAGGTACGAGCAGTACTTC. This sequence encodes CASSQEVVRYEQYF.